This T cell receptor beta chain was sequenced in a study of HIV-infected patients and healthy controls. Using its own MiXCR run on the 5' RACE reads, TCRdb lists one record per CDR3 protein. The data show 60,000 to 75,000 distinct CDR3 sequences, roughly a sixth seen once. Germline V gives CDR1 SEHNR, CDR2 FQNEAQ (reference sequence). Between the trimmed V and J ends, which lost 2 bases and 2 bases, there was a span of 6 bases. The CDR3 is 13 residues long. This TCR was recovered from a human donor in good health. Input material: CD4+ T cells from blood. The chain carries TRBV7-9 and TRBJ2-5; D is unclear. The CDR3 sequence is CASSLQTQETQYF. The CDR3 DNA is TGTGCCAGCAGCTTACAGACTCAAGAGACCCAGTACTTC.